Presented here are 15 T cell receptor beta chains from one specimen sequenced in a study of T cell responses to AZD1222 COVID-19 vaccine. This table comes from immunoSEQ multiplex PCR, and its TCRdb copy is limited to in-frame clones, with some not included. The sample carries some 150,000 clones, around 94% recorded once. Sequencing used peripheral blood, obtained on day 0 of AZD1222 vaccination. These TCRs come from an adult in good health.

The chain couples TRBV5-1 to TRBJ1-1, with a tentative D call TRBD1 (6 bases). This CDR3 is 14 amino acids long. Trimming left V 0 bases short and J 6 bases short, with 12 bases between. Germline V gene data show CDR1 as SGHRS and CDR2 as YFSETQ. CDR3: CASSLEQGRAEAFF. As DNA, the CDR3 is TGCGCCAGCAGCTTGGAACAGGGCCGGGCTGAAGCTTTCTTT.

The chain carries TRBV19 and TRBJ2-1, with D possibly TRBD2 on 6 matching bases. The CDR3 spans 15 residues. With 6 bases removed from V and 0 bases from J, the gap between germline ends came to 12 bases. The germline gives CDR1 LNHDA, CDR2 SQIVND (reference sequence). CDR3: CASSIDGSSYNEQFF. The CDR3 DNA sequence: TGTGCCAGTAGCATCGACGGGAGCTCCTACAATGAGCAGTTCTTC.

The rearrangement links TRBV4-2 to TRBJ1-2; 9 bases line up with TRBD1. The V segment lost 2 bases and the J segment 7 bases; nucleotides outside the gene matches: 8. The CDR3 has 15 amino acids. Germline V gene data show CDR1 as LGHNA and CDR2 as YNFKEQ. The chain's CDR3 is CASSQLLTGGRGYTF. In DNA form, the CDR3 reads TGTGCCAGCAGCCAACTACTCACAGGGGGCCGTGGCTACACCTTC.

The chain joins TRBV4-2 to TRBJ2-7, with D perhaps matching TRBD1 or TRBD2 (5 bases each). CDR1 and CDR2 (germline): LGHNA, YNFKEQ. V was trimmed by 4 bases and J by 3 bases, leaving 16 bases between them. The CDR3 totals 15 residues. The CDR3 DNA is TGTGCCAGCAGCCTGGGGGACGCAATCGACTACGAGCAGTACTTC. Its protein product is CASSLGDAIDYEQYF.

The sample holds a few counts of this clone. V is TRBV10-2 and J is TRBJ1-5; TRBD1 matches 9 bases. The germline gives CDR1 WSHSY, CDR2 SAAADI. The CDR3 runs 14 residues. With V trimmed by 7 bases and J by 8 bases, 9 bases remained unmatched. In DNA form, the CDR3 reads TGCGCCAGCAAAGATCAACAGGGGGCTGAGCCCCAGCATTTT. Translation gives CASKDQQGAEPQHF.

The CDR3 protein is CASSQDLQAIPLRPQHF. The CDR3 DNA is TGTGCCAGCAGCCAAGATCTACAGGCGATCCCTTTACGGCCCCAGCATTTT. This chain uses TRBV4-2 with TRBJ1-5; D perhaps matches TRBD1 (5 bases). The CDR3 is 17 residues long. From germline, CDR1 is LGHNA and CDR2 YNFKEQ. Deletions cut 0 bases from V and 9 bases from J, with 21 bases between.

This chain uses TRBV29-1 with TRBJ2-5; 12 bases fit TRBD2. The CDR3 is 13 residues long. V lost 4 bases, J lost 5 bases, and 2 bases stayed unmatched. Germline CDR1 SQVTM, CDR2 ANQGSEA. The chain's CDR3 is CSVAGLAGETQYF. The CDR3, as DNA: TGCAGCGTTGCTGGACTAGCGGGGGAGACCCAGTACTTC.

The count of this clone is one. The rearrangement uses TRBV18 and TRBJ2-1; D assignment may be TRBD1 or TRBD2 (5 bases each). CDR1 and CDR2 from the germline V gene are KGHSH and LQKENI. The V and J ends lost 6 bases and 0 bases respectively, with 12 bases between them. The CDR3 has 15 amino acids. The CDR3 is CASSPRGASYNEQFF. The CDR3 coding sequence is TGTGCCAGCTCCCCTAGAGGGGCCTCCTACAATGAGCAGTTCTTC.

V usage is TRBV7-8 and J usage is TRBJ2-1; 8 bases are shared with TRBD2. J gave up 3 bases and V 2 bases, and 6 bases lay outside the gene matches. Looked up from germline, CDR1 is SGHVS and CDR2 is FQNEAQ. There are 16 residues in the CDR3. Here the CDR3 reads CASSLKSGGNYNEQFF. DNA for the CDR3: TGTGCCAGCAGCTTAAAGTCGGGAGGGAACTACAATGAGCAGTTCTTC.

The V and J genes are TRBV5-1 and TRBJ2-7; D gene unclear. Deletions cut 2 bases from V and 6 bases from J, with 15 bases between. Germline V lookup: CDR1 SGHRS, CDR2 YFSETQ. This CDR3 has 14 amino acids. CDR3 residues: CASSFLSPSGEQYF. DNA of the CDR3: TGCGCCAGCAGCTTCTTGTCGCCCAGTGGCGAGCAGTACTTC. Full variable domain (outside the CDR3, taken from reference TRBV5-1 and TRBJ2-7): KAGVTQTPRYLIKTRGQQVTLSCSPISGHRSVSWYQQTPGQGLQFLFEYFSETQRNKGNFPGRFSGRQFSNSRSEMNVSTLELGDSALYLCASSFLSPSGEQYFGPGTRLTVT.

The genes are TRBV30 and TRBJ1-2; D is unresolved. Germline V gives CDR1 GTSNPN, CDR2 SVGIG (reference sequence). Trimming stripped 0 bases from V and 2 bases from J, with 7 bases between. This CDR3 contains 13 residues. Here the CDR3 reads CAWSVGQNYGYTF. In DNA, the CDR3 is TGTGCCTGGAGTGTAGGGCAGAACTATGGCTACACCTTC.

This chain links TRBV29-1 with TRBJ1-1; the match to TRBD1 covers 7 bases. This CDR3 spans 14 amino acids. Germline CDR1 reads SQVTM; CDR2 reads ANQGSEA. The J segment lost 4 bases and the V segment lost 3 bases, leaving 8 bases of the junction unmatched. CDR3 coding DNA: TGCAGCGTTGAGGGGGTCAGGGGGGCCACTGAAGCTTTCTTT. Its translation is CSVEGVRGATEAFF.

This clone was seen just once. J is TRBJ2-7 and V is TRBV7-2; D remains ambiguous. From germline, CDR1 is SGHTA and CDR2 FQGNSA. The ends were cut back, 6 bases at V and 0 bases at J, with 12 bases in the middle. The CDR3 runs to 14 residues. The CDR3 spells CASRKPISSYEQYF. The CDR3 DNA reads TGTGCCAGCAGAAAACCGATCTCCTCCTACGAGCAGTACTTC.

The chain recombines TRBV6-1 with TRBJ2-5; D uncertain. The length of the CDR3 is 14 residues. Germline V CDR1 and CDR2: MNHNS, SASEGT. Trimming shortened V by 0 bases and J by 5 bases, and 10 bases separated the two germline ends. CDR3 DNA: TGTGCCAGCAGTGAAGCGGGCCCCGGGGAGACCCAGTACTTC. Protein: CASSEAGPGETQYF.

This rearrangement joins TRBV2 to TRBJ2-2, with 12 bases aligning to TRBD2. This CDR3 region has 16 residues. Trimming cost V 6 bases and J 4 bases; bases outside gene matches: 6. Germline assignment: CDR1 SNHLY and CDR2 FYNNEI. CDR3 region: CASSTTSGRTTGELFF. In nucleotides, the CDR3 is TGTGCCAGCAGCACTACTAGCGGGAGGACCACCGGGGAGCTGTTTTTT.